The next 14 T cell receptor beta chains were all read from a single sample in a study of blood T cell repertoires in COVID-19. TCRdb keeps only in-frame clones here, not all; method: immunoSEQ multiplex PCR. The sample comprises 63,000 or so clones, about 88% of which are singletons, and roughly 3.6% rests with the top ten. Sequencing used peripheral blood. These receptors were taken from a man between 70 and 80 years old with active COVID-19.

The chain joins TRBV4-2 to TRBJ2-1; tentative D call: TRBD2 (6 bases). CDR3 size: 16 residues. Germline CDR1 and CDR2: LGHNA and YNFKEQ. V lost 1 base and J lost 10, with 20 bases in between. CDR3 sequence reads: CASSQGQRAGPREQFF. The CDR3 bases are TGTGCCAGCAGCCAAGGGCAGCGGGCCGGCCCCAGAGAGCAGTTCTTC.

The chain joins TRBV3-1 (or the pseudogene TRBV3-2) to TRBJ1-2, with D possibly TRBD1 on 6 matching bases. Germline V gene sequence: CDR1 LGHDT, CDR2 YNNKEL (reference sequence). V dropped 1 base and J dropped 4 bases, with 10 bases sitting between them. The CDR3 contains 14 residues. The CDR3 sequence is CASSQAGGLYGYTF. The CDR3 DNA reads TGTGCCAGCAGCCAAGCGGGGGGGCTCTATGGCTACACCTTC.

This sequence joins TRBV30 and TRBJ1-2, with 7 bases matching TRBD1. Germline CDR1 GTSNPN, CDR2 SVGIG (reference sequence). This CDR3 is built from 13 residues. The V and J ends lost 5 bases and 7 bases, in that order; junction bases with no gene match: 10. CDR3 amino acids: CAWDAYRGGGYTF. CDR3 coding DNA: TGTGCCTGGGACGCCTACAGGGGAGGTGGCTACACCTTC.

The chain couples TRBV29-1 to TRBJ2-3, with TRBD2 matching over 8 bases. CDR3 size: 14 residues. The J segment lost 2 bases and the V segment lost 5 bases, leaving 6 bases of the junction unmatched. Germline CDR1 is SQVTM and CDR2 is ANQGSEA. The CDR3 sequence is CSVRLAGLTDTQYF. The CDR3 DNA reads TGCAGCGTTAGGCTAGCGGGCCTCACAGATACGCAGTATTTT.

The sample holds one count of this clone. The gene calls are TRBV7-8 and TRBJ1-5; TRBD1 matches at 7 bases. In germline, CDR1 is SGHVS, CDR2 FQNEAQ. V lost 5 bases and J lost 7; bases outside the gene matches: 8. CDR3 size: 14 residues. The CDR3 here is CASSPQTGRQPQHF. CDR3 coding DNA: TGTGCCAGCAGCCCCCAGACAGGGAGGCAGCCCCAGCATTTT. The full variable domain, in which reference TRBV7-8 and TRBJ1-5 provide the parts outside the CDR3, is GAGVSQSPRYKVAKRGQDVALRCDPISGHVSLFWYQQALGQGPEFLTYFQNEAQLDKSGLPSDRFFAERPEGSVSTLKIQRTQQEDSAVYLCASSPQTGRQPQHFGDGTRLSIL.

This chain links TRBV3-1 (or the pseudogene TRBV3-2) with TRBJ1-5; D call uncertain. CDR1 and CDR2 (germline): LGHDT, YNNKEL (reference sequence). This CDR3 contains 16 residues. The V gene lost 4 bases and the J gene lost 2 bases, with 15 bases spanning the gap. The CDR3 reads CASSPVQAQGNQPQHF. CDR3 DNA: TGTGCCAGCAGCCCCGTCCAGGCCCAGGGCAATCAGCCCCAGCATTTT.

The CDR3 sequence: CASSHPRLAKNIQYF. CDR3 bases: TGCGCCAGCAGCCACCCCAGGTTAGCCAAAAACATTCAGTACTTC. V is TRBV4-1 and J is TRBJ2-4; unclear D gene. The CDR3 runs to 15 residues. Germline values: CDR1 MGHRA, CDR2 YSYEKL. V lost 3 bases and J 0 bases, leaving 9 bases between the germline ends.

The genes are TRBV6-5 and TRBJ1-6, with 9 bases fitting TRBD1. This CDR3 comprises 15 residues. Germline trimming cut 8 bases from V and 3 bases from J; bases unmatched to any gene: 5. Germline V gene sequence: CDR1 MNHEY, CDR2 SVGAGI. The CDR3 coding sequence is TGTGCCAGCGCCCGACAGGGGGACTATAATTCACCCCTCCACTTT. Translation: CASARQGDYNSPLHF.

This chain connects TRBV28 to TRBJ2-5; D possibly corresponds to TRBD1 (6 bases). The germline V gene encodes CDR1 MDHEN and CDR2 SYDVKM. V was cut by 6 bases and J by 2 bases, with 19 bases left in between. CDR3 length equals 16 residues. CDR3 region: CASSRTGNLPQETQYF. DNA of the CDR3: TGTGCCAGCAGCCGAACAGGGAACCTGCCGCAAGAGACCCAGTACTTC.

This chain connects TRBV6-2 or TRBV6-3 to TRBJ2-5; TRBD2 matches 8 bases. This CDR3 comprises 17 residues. After removal of 0 bases from V and 2 bases from J, the junction contained 8 bases not matched to a gene. Germline lookup yields CDR1 MNHEY and CDR2 SVGEGT. CDR3 in DNA: TGTGCCAGCAGTTACTCGGGGTCTAGCGGGCCACAAGAGACCCAGTACTTC. Residues: CASSYSGSSGPQETQYF.

V gene TRBV2 combines with J gene TRBJ1-4; a weak D match, TRBD1 (6 bases). V lost 6 bases to trimming and J lost 8 bases, with 19 bases between them. Germline V gives CDR1 SNHLY, CDR2 FYNNEI. This CDR3 is 15 amino acids long. CDR3 DNA: TGTGCCAGCAGCCCAGCCGGGGGGCGAAGCGAAAAACTGTTTTTT. This codes for CASSPAGGRSEKLFF.

The chain combines TRBV6-2 or TRBV6-3 with TRBJ2-3; 11 bases are a match to TRBD2. CDR3 length: 17 residues. V was pared by 0 bases and J by 4 bases, with 6 bases of the junction left unmatched. CDR1 MNHEY and CDR2 SVGEGT come from the germline V gene. CDR3 sequence reads: CASSYSLAGVGSDTQYF. The CDR3 bases are TGTGCCAGCAGTTACTCACTAGCGGGAGTCGGCTCAGATACGCAGTATTTT.

The V call is TRBV4-1, the J call TRBJ2-2, with 9 bases lining up with TRBD2. V lost 1 base and J lost 0; bases outside the gene matches: 9. This CDR3 has 19 amino acids. CDR1 is MGHRA, CDR2 YSYEKL, per germline. CDR3 sequence (DNA): TGCGCCAGCAGCCAAGCTGATAGCGGGAGAGTCGCGAACACCGGGGAGCTGTTTTTT. The encoded protein is CASSQADSGRVANTGELFF.

The chain has TRBV3-1 (or the pseudogene TRBV3-2) and TRBJ2-7; 12 positions match TRBD2. The CDR3 consists of 16 residues. The V and J ends lost 4 bases and 2 bases, in that order; junction bases with no gene match: 6. The V gene's germline CDR1 is LGHDT and CDR2 YNNKEL (reference sequence). In DNA form, the CDR3 reads TGTGCCAGCAGCCTCCCTCTAGCGGGAGGGACCTACGAGCAGTACTTC. It codes for CASSLPLAGGTYEQYF.